A single sample gave rise to the 23 T cell receptor beta chains below, sequenced in a study of cytomegalovirus exposure and HLA in healthy donors. A multiplex PCR was run with 60 Vbeta primers and 13 Jbeta primers. Assay: immunoSEQ multiplex PCR; the TCRdb copy retains only in-frame clones and omits some. The repertoire holds about 160,000 clones, with roughly four fifths as singletons. Sequencing used PBMCs. All receptors derive from a middle-aged man in good health and CMV-seronegative.

The V gene is TRBV4-1, the J gene TRBJ2-1; D ambiguous. Germline V gene sequence: CDR1 MGHRA, CDR2 YSYEKL. The CDR3 is made up of 14 amino acids. The V and J ends lost 0 bases and 1 base respectively, with 4 bases between them. CDR3 amino acids: CASSQDLSYNEQFF. In DNA, the CDR3 is TGCGCCAGCAGCCAAGATCTTTCCTACAATGAGCAGTTCTTC.

This clone occurred a few times. The rearrangement links TRBV4-1 to TRBJ2-6, with 10 bases aligning to TRBD1. This CDR3 is 21 amino acids long. CDR1 is MGHRA and CDR2 is YSYEKL in the germline V gene. V was pared by 0 bases and J by 0 bases, with 11 bases of the junction left unmatched. CDR3 loop: CASSQDLTLGQGPSGANVLTF. CDR3 sequence (DNA): TGCGCCAGCAGCCAAGATTTAACCCTGGGACAGGGGCCCTCTGGGGCCAACGTCCTGACTTTC.

This clone was seen more than once but under ten times. The gene calls are TRBV7-8 and TRBJ2-7; 7 bases map to TRBD2. The length of the CDR3 is 16 residues. Germline V gene data show CDR1 as SGHVS and CDR2 as FQNEAQ. J gave up 0 bases and V 5 bases, and 10 bases lay outside the gene matches. The CDR3 here is CASSPEPGTTSYEQYF. Here the CDR3 DNA reads TGTGCCAGCAGCCCGGAACCCGGGACTACCTCCTACGAGCAGTACTTC. The whole variable domain, filled in from reference TRBV7-8 and TRBJ2-7, reads GAGVSQSPRYKVAKRGQDVALRCDPISGHVSLFWYQQALGQGPEFLTYFQNEAQLDKSGLPSDRFFAERPEGSVSTLKIQRTQQEDSAVYLCASSPEPGTTSYEQYFGPGTRLTVT.

The chain recombines TRBV4-1 with TRBJ2-3; 8 nucleotides match TRBD1. V shed 1 base and J 4 bases; nucleotides not matched to a gene: 4. This CDR3 comprises 15 residues. CDR1 is MGHRA and CDR2 is YSYEKL in the germline V gene. The CDR3 bases are TGCGCCAGCAGCCAAGGGGACAGGTGGGCAGATACGCAGTATTTT. Translating it yields CASSQGDRWADTQYF.

This chain connects TRBV21-1 to TRBJ1-2; TRBD1, the D gene given by the table, was not confirmed from the DNA. TRBV21-1 is labeled a pseudogene. The CDR3 runs to 14 residues. CDR3: CASSIGHTNYGYTF. The CDR3 DNA is TGTGCCAGCAGCATAGGACACACCAACTATGGCTACACCTTC.

The chain carries TRBV30 and TRBJ1-4; TRBD1 is a possible D gene (6 bases). CDR3 length equals 16 residues. Trimming cost V 6 bases and J 0 bases, with 17 bases left between them. Looked up from germline, CDR1 is GTSNPN and CDR2 is SVGIG (reference sequence). The CDR3 spells CACVPKGESTNEKLFF. In DNA form, the CDR3 reads TGTGCCTGCGTACCAAAGGGGGAATCAACTAATGAAAAACTGTTTTTT.

The rearrangement joins TRBV7-3 to TRBJ2-2, with D maybe TRBD1 (5 bases). Trimming removed 5 bases at V and 0 bases at J, with 10 bases between. CDR1 and CDR2 (germline): SGHTA, FQGTGA. The CDR3 contains 15 residues. CDR3 DNA: TGTGCCAGCAGCCCATGGACATCGAACACCGGGGAGCTGTTTTTT. Protein: CASSPWTSNTGELFF.

This chain links TRBV7-3 with TRBJ1-1, with D uncertain. Trimming removed 5 bases at V and 7 bases at J, with 14 bases between. There are 13 residues in the CDR3. The germline gives CDR1 SGHTA, CDR2 FQGTGA. The CDR3 bases are TGTGCCAGCAGCCGACGACTAGTGGATGAAGCTTTCTTT. This gives the protein CASSRRLVDEAFF. Using reference TRBV7-3 and TRBJ1-1 for the parts outside the CDR3, the full variable domain is GAGVSQTPSNKVTEKGKYVELRCDPISGHTALYWYRQSLGQGPEFLIYFQGTGAADDSGLPNDRFFAVRPEGSVSTLKIQRTERGDSAVYLCASSRRLVDEAFFGQGTRLTVV.

This clone has just one count. The genes are TRBV7-9 and TRBJ1-6; no clear D gene. The V gene lost 0 bases and the J gene lost 8 bases, with 14 bases spanning the gap. CDR1 and CDR2 from the germline V gene are SEHNR and FQNEAQ (reference sequence). There are 16 residues in the CDR3. Here the CDR3 DNA reads TGTGCCAGCAGCTTAGCCGACACGGGATTTTATTCACCCCTCCACTTT. Protein sequence: CASSLADTGFYSPLHF.

The chain uses TRBV7-3 and TRBJ2-2; TRBD1 matches at 10 bases. Trimming at V came to 1 base and at J to 4 bases, leaving 6 bases not matched to a gene. CDR3 size: 17 residues. Looked up from germline, CDR1 is SGHTA and CDR2 is FQGTGA. The CDR3 region has the DNA TGTGCCAGCAGCTTAAAAGGGGACAGGGGCCCCACCGGGGAGCTGTTTTTT. Residues: CASSLKGDRGPTGELFF. Using reference TRBV7-3 and TRBJ2-2 for the parts outside the CDR3, the full variable domain is GAGVSQTPSNKVTEKGKYVELRCDPISGHTALYWYRQSLGQGPEFLIYFQGTGAADDSGLPNDRFFAVRPEGSVSTLKIQRTERGDSAVYLCASSLKGDRGPTGELFFGEGSRLTVL.

The chain combines TRBV7-3 with TRBJ2-1; D is undetermined. CDR1 is SGHTA, CDR2 FQGTGA, per germline. The CDR3 is made up of 12 amino acids. Trimming cost V 6 bases and J 9 bases, with 12 bases left between them. The DNA for the CDR3 is TGTGCCAGCAGTCAGCCGGCAGGTGAGCAGTTCTTC. The encoded protein is CASSQPAGEQFF.

The chain carries TRBV27 and TRBJ1-5, with TRBD1 identical over 7 bases. Looked up from germline, CDR1 is MNHEY and CDR2 is SMNVEV (reference sequence). The CDR3 is made up of 15 amino acids. Germline trimming cut 4 bases from V and 3 bases from J; bases unmatched to any gene: 6. The CDR3: CASSSGTAPNQPQHF. The CDR3 bases are TGTGCCAGCAGTTCCGGGACAGCTCCCAATCAGCCCCAGCATTTT.

This clone has only one observation. The chain links TRBV29-1 to TRBJ2-2, with D perhaps TRBD2 (6 bases). V was shortened by 4 bases and J by 5 bases, with 14 bases between the two germline ends. Germline-derived CDR1 and CDR2 are SQVTM and ANQGSEA. The CDR3 contains 14 residues. The CDR3 region has the DNA TGCAGCGTTGCTTGGAGGGAGAGGACCGGGGAGCTGTTTTTT. Translating gives CSVAWRERTGELFF.

This clone was seen a few times. The rearrangement joins TRBV7-9 to TRBJ1-1, with D perhaps TRBD1 (5 bases). CDR3 length equals 13 residues. CDR1 and CDR2 (germline): SEHNR, FQNEAQ (reference sequence). V dropped 1 base and J dropped 11 bases, with 14 bases sitting between them. The CDR3 DNA follows: TGTGCCAGCAGCTTAGGGAGCGCCCCAGGGGCTTTCTTT. Translation: CASSLGSAPGAFF.

CDR3 protein: CASSLEQGWQYF. CDR3 coding DNA: TGTGCCAGCAGCTTAGAACAGGGATGGCAGTACTTC. The gene calls are TRBV13 and TRBJ2-7, with a possible D match to TRBD1 (6 bases). Germline lookup yields CDR1 PRHDT and CDR2 FYEKMQ (reference sequence). Deletions cut 1 base from V and 9 bases from J, with 10 bases between. This CDR3 is 12 amino acids long.

Only a few counts were recorded for this clone. In DNA form, the CDR3 reads TGTGCCTGGAGTGCAGGGAGGTTGCGGTCGGACACTGAAGCTTTCTTT. It encodes CAWSAGRLRSDTEAFF. The V and J genes are TRBV30 and TRBJ1-1; TRBD1 might be the D (5 bases). The CDR3 sequence is 16 residues long. Germline V gene lookup returns CDR1 GTSNPN and CDR2 SVGIG (reference sequence). V shed 1 base and J shed 3 bases, with 18 bases lying between them.

V usage is TRBV11-2 and J usage is TRBJ1-1; TRBD1 agrees at 10 bases. V was pared by 5 bases and J by 1 base, with 7 bases of the junction left unmatched. The CDR3 is made up of 16 amino acids. CDR1 and CDR2 (germline): SGHAT, FQNNGV. The CDR3 bases are TGTGCCAGCAGCCTTCACGGACAGGGGGGGAACACTGAAGCTTTCTTT. Amino acids: CASSLHGQGGNTEAFF. The full variable domain, with the rest looked up from reference TRBV11-2 and TRBJ1-1, is EAGVAQSPRYKIIEKRQSVAFWCNPISGHATLYWYQQILGQGPKLLIQFQNNGVVDDSQLPKDRFSAERLKGVDSTLKIQPAKLEDSAVYLCASSLHGQGGNTEAFFGQGTRLTVV.

V gene TRBV27 combines with J gene TRBJ2-2, with a tentative D call TRBD1 (6 bases). Germline loops: CDR1 MNHEY, CDR2 SMNVEV (reference sequence). V lost 3 bases and J 4 bases, leaving 15 bases between the germline ends. The CDR3 extends over 16 amino acids. The CDR3: CASSFRDKGRTGELFF. The CDR3 region has the DNA TGTGCCAGCAGTTTCCGGGACAAGGGACGCACCGGGGAGCTGTTTTTT.

The J gene is TRBJ2-7, the V gene TRBV2; the match to TRBD2 covers 11 bases. The germline V gene has CDR1 SNHLY and CDR2 FYNNEI. The CDR3 extends over 14 amino acids. V trimming: 8 bases; J trimming: 7 bases; junction bases outside the gene matches: 10. In nucleotides, the CDR3 is TGTGCCAGCCAACTTAGCGGGGGGGCGGGAGAGCAGTACTTC. Protein sequence: CASQLSGGAGEQYF.

The V and J genes are TRBV5-1 and TRBJ2-2, with D maybe TRBD2 (7 bases). With 6 bases removed from V and 6 bases from J, the gap between germline ends came to 18 bases. Germline CDR1 reads SGHRS; CDR2 reads YFSETQ. This CDR3 is built from 15 residues. CDR3 in amino acids: CASTPRGGGAGELFF. The CDR3 region has the DNA TGCGCCAGCACCCCCCGCGGGGGCGGAGCCGGGGAGCTGTTTTTT.

This chain links TRBV5-4 with TRBJ2-1; 7 bases align to TRBD1. J was trimmed by 4 bases and V by 0 bases; bases with no gene match: 4. The CDR3 sequence is 15 residues long. Germline CDR1 and CDR2: SGHNT and YYREEE (reference sequence). The CDR3: CASSLAQGSYNEQFF. Here the CDR3 DNA reads TGTGCCAGCAGCTTGGCACAGGGGTCTTACAATGAGCAGTTCTTC.

The chain employs TRBV19 and TRBJ1-2, with TRBD1 matching over 8 bases. The CDR3 has 16 amino acids. Germline V lookup: CDR1 LNHDA, CDR2 SQIVND (reference sequence). V shed 2 bases, J shed 3 bases, and the junction held 8 bases outside the gene matches. CDR3 nucleotide sequence: TGTGCCAGTAGTATAAGAATCGGGACAGGTTACTATGGCTACACCTTC. It translates to CASSIRIGTGYYGYTF. The full variable domain, completed using reference TRBV19 and TRBJ1-2, is DGGITQSPKYLFRKEGQNVTLSCEQNLNHDAMYWYRQDPGQGLRLIYYSQIVNDFQKGDIAEGYSVSREKKESFPLTVTSAQKNPTAFYLCASSIRIGTGYYGYTFGSGTRLTVV.

V and J are TRBV27 and TRBJ2-1, with 10 bases lining up with TRBD2. Unmatched junction bases numbered 10, after V lost 4 bases and J lost 7 bases. Germline CDR1 is MNHEY and CDR2 is SMNVEV (reference sequence). The CDR3 sequence is 16 residues long. CDR3 residues: CASSSLAGVLLNEQFF. CDR3 DNA: TGTGCCAGCAGTTCGCTAGCGGGGGTGTTACTTAATGAGCAGTTCTTC.